Following are 31 T cell receptor beta chains from one sample sequenced in a study of Ad26.COV2.S vaccination and SARS-CoV-2 variants. Sequenced by immunoSEQ multiplex PCR; TCRdb stores in-frame clones only, minus some. In the table there are about 280,000 clones, more than 75% of which are singletons. Treatment indicated: around 19 received Ad26.COV2.S at low or high dose, single or two shots; 5 received placebo; per-sample allocation not given. Sampling occurred on day 63 after the first vaccine or placebo injection. The sequences come from peripheral blood, collected in a trial of Ad26.COV2.S vaccine versus placebo. Receptor source: a person aged 18-65 years who received the Ad26.COV2.S COVID-19 vaccine or a placebo.

The V call is TRBV7-2, the J call TRBJ1-5; D unresolved. The germline V gene encodes CDR1 SGHTA and CDR2 FQGNSA. V lost 5 bases, J lost 0 bases, and 17 bases lay in between. This CDR3 is 17 amino acids long. The CDR3 reads CASSLESHLYSNQPQHF. CDR3 nucleotide sequence: TGTGCCAGCAGCCTGGAGAGCCACCTATATAGCAATCAGCCCCAGCATTTT.

On this clone: Germline and junction disagree at one end, which may indicate a read error. CDR3 nucleotides: TGTGCCAGCTCGCTAACAGTTGGAGACACCATATATTTT. Its translation: CASSLTVGDTIYF. This sequence joins TRBV18 and TRBJ1-3, with D uncertain. The germline V gene encodes CDR1 KGHSH and CDR2 LQKENI. The CDR3 sequence is 13 residues long.

CDR3 amino acids: CASSGEVYGYTF. CDR3 in DNA: TGTGCCAGCAGCGGGGAAGTCTATGGCTACACCTTC. The chain couples TRBV2 to TRBJ1-2, with no clear D. Trimming removed 6 bases from V and 4 bases from J, with 9 bases in between. The germline gives CDR1 SNHLY, CDR2 FYNNEI. This CDR3 region has 12 residues.

This clone was detected once. The chain links TRBV5-4 to TRBJ1-1, with no clear D. The CDR3 is 13 residues long. Looked up from germline, CDR1 is SGHNT and CDR2 is YYREEE (reference sequence). Trimming took 2 bases from V and 1 from J, leaving 6 bases between them. This CDR3 is CASSFVGNTEAFF. The CDR3 DNA is TGTGCCAGCAGCTTTGTGGGGAACACTGAAGCTTTCTTT.

The gene calls are TRBV2 and TRBJ1-1, with D hard to call. In germline, CDR1 is SNHLY, CDR2 FYNNEI. The CDR3 spans 12 residues. The germline V and J ends were trimmed by 6 bases and 1 base, with 6 bases remaining between them. The CDR3 sequence: CASREANTEAFF. CDR3 DNA: TGTGCCAGCAGGGAGGCGAACACTGAAGCTTTCTTT. Drawing the rest from reference TRBV2 and TRBJ1-1, the complete variable domain is EPEVTQTPSHQVTQMGQEVILRCVPISNHLYFYWYRQILGQKVEFLVSFYNNEISEKSEIFDDQFSVERPDGSNFTLKIRSTKLEDSAMYFCASREANTEAFFGQGTRLTVV.

The CDR3 DNA reads as TGCAGCGCGGCGACCGGGACAAACTATGGCTACACCTTC. Amino acid sequence: CSAATGTNYGYTF. This chain uses TRBV29-1 with TRBJ1-2; D is possibly TRBD1 (6 bases). Per the germline V gene, CDR1 is SQVTM and CDR2 is ANQGSEA. The CDR3 contains 13 residues. Trimming took 7 bases from V and 2 from J, leaving 14 bases between them.

Of note for this clone: Germline is not matched at one junction end, which may reflect a read error. J is TRBJ2-3 and V is TRBV5-4; 8 bases are shared with TRBD1. This CDR3 has 13 amino acids. Germline CDR1 is SGHNT and CDR2 is YYREEE (reference sequence). In DNA, the CDR3 is TGTGCCAGCAGCAACCCCTCAGGGGGCCGAGGACCCTTT. The encoded protein is CASSNPSGGRGPF. Combining the CDR3 with reference TRBV5-4 and TRBJ2-3 gives the whole variable domain ETGVTQSPTHLIKTRGQQVTLRCSSQSGHNTVSWYQQALGQGPQFIFQYYREEENGRGNFPPRFSGLQFPNYSSELNVNALELDDSALYLCASSNPSGGRGPFGPGTRLTVL.

This chain connects TRBV30 to TRBJ1-2, with D possibly being TRBD1 (6 bases). Germline-derived CDR1 and CDR2 are GTSNPN and SVGIG (reference sequence). Deletions cut 0 bases from V and 3 bases from J, with 11 bases between. This CDR3 is 14 amino acids long. The CDR3 protein is CAWSVGGQYYGYTF. The CDR3 region has the DNA TGTGCCTGGAGTGTGGGGGGCCAATACTATGGCTACACCTTC.

The chain joins TRBV6-5 to TRBJ1-5; TRBD1 matches at 8 bases. Germline V gives CDR1 MNHEY, CDR2 SVGAGI. The V and J ends lost 5 bases and 7 bases, in that order; junction bases with no gene match: 7. The length of the CDR3 is 14 residues. CDR3 coding DNA: TGTGCCAGCAGTACTGGACAGGGAAGGCAGCCCCAGCATTTT. It translates to CASSTGQGRQPQHF.

V gene TRBV29-1 combines with J gene TRBJ1-1; 7 nucleotides line up with TRBD1. CDR3 length equals 13 residues. V lost 6 bases to trimming and J lost 2 bases; unmatched junction nucleotides: 6. Per the germline V gene, CDR1 is SQVTM and CDR2 is ANQGSEA. The CDR3 here is CSVMGQLNTEAFF. CDR3 DNA sequence: TGCAGCGTGATGGGACAGCTTAACACTGAAGCTTTCTTT.

V gene TRBV5-4 combines with J gene TRBJ2-7; TRBD2 matches 7 bases. The CDR3 is 15 amino acids. Looked up from germline, CDR1 is SGHNT and CDR2 is YYREEE (reference sequence). V lost 4 bases to trimming and J lost 7 bases; unmatched junction nucleotides: 14. CDR3 in DNA: TGTGCCAGCAGCCCCCGGGGAGGGGAGGGTCAGGAGCAGTACTTC. Its translation: CASSPRGGEGQEQYF. The whole variable domain, filled in from reference TRBV5-4 and TRBJ2-7, reads ETGVTQSPTHLIKTRGQQVTLRCSSQSGHNTVSWYQQALGQGPQFIFQYYREEENGRGNFPPRFSGLQFPNYSSELNVNALELDDSALYLCASSPRGGEGQEQYFGPGTRLTVT.

The J gene is TRBJ2-5, the V gene TRBV12-5, with unresolved D. The V end lost 4 bases, the J end lost 3 bases, and 9 bases lay between the germline ends. The CDR3 has 13 residues. Per germline, CDR1 LGHNT and CDR2 FRNRAP. The CDR3 nucleotides are TGTGCTAGTGGTTACCTTGAGGAAGAGACCCAGTACTTC. Protein sequence: CASGYLEEETQYF.

In nucleotides, the CDR3 is TGTGCCATCAGTGAGTCGCGGGGGGCTAACACTGAAGCTTTCTTT. Protein product: CAISESRGANTEAFF. The gene calls are TRBV10-3 and TRBJ1-1, with D maybe TRBD1 (6 bases). The CDR3 is made up of 15 amino acids. The ends were cut back, 0 bases at V and 2 bases at J, with 10 bases in the middle. Per germline, CDR1 ENHRY and CDR2 SYGVKD.

This CDR3 reads CASSPGASNQPQHF. The CDR3 DNA sequence: TGTGCCAGCAGTCCTGGGGCCAGCAATCAGCCCCAGCATTTT. The chain recombines TRBV27 with TRBJ1-5; possible D gene TRBD1, 5 bases. In germline, CDR1 is MNHEY, CDR2 SMNVEV (reference sequence). This CDR3 comprises 14 residues. V was cut by 5 bases and J by 1 base, with 9 bases left in between.

The J gene is TRBJ1-1, the V gene TRBV7-3, with 12 bases matching TRBD1. The V segment lost 0 bases and the J segment 5 bases; nucleotides outside the gene matches: 1. The CDR3 runs 15 residues. Germline CDR1 and CDR2: SGHTA and FQGTGA. The CDR3 nucleotides read TGTGCCAGCAGCTTAACGGGACAGGGGGCTACTGAAGCTTTCTTT. Protein: CASSLTGQGATEAFF.

A single count supports this clone. V gene TRBV7-8 combines with J gene TRBJ1-2; D perhaps matches TRBD1 (5 bases). The CDR3 covers 14 residues. Trimming pared 6 bases from V and 3 bases from J, leaving 14 bases between. Germline values: CDR1 SGHVS, CDR2 FQNEAQ. Here the CDR3 reads CASRRDVMDYGYTF. The DNA for the CDR3 is TGTGCCAGCAGGCGGGACGTTATGGACTATGGCTACACCTTC.

CDR3 in amino acids: CATSRGGTGGYEQYF. The DNA for the CDR3 is TGTGCCACCAGCAGAGGAGGGACAGGGGGCTACGAGCAGTACTTC. This sequence joins TRBV15 and TRBJ2-7; 11 bases are shared with TRBD1. With 1 base clipped from V and 3 bases from J, the junction kept 2 bases outside the gene matches. Germline V gives CDR1 LNHNV, CDR2 YYDKDF (reference sequence). CDR3 length: 15 residues. Variable domain in full (rest from reference TRBV15 and TRBJ2-7): DAMVIQNPRYQVTQFGKPVTLSCSQTLNHNVMYWYQQKSSQAPKLLFHYYDKDFNNEADTPDNFQSRRPNTSFCFLDIRSPGLGDTAMYLCATSRGGTGGYEQYFGPGTRLTVT.

This clone was picked up one time. The chain employs TRBV6-6 and TRBJ1-1; 7 bases agree with TRBD1. The CDR3 consists of 13 residues. After removal of 5 bases from V and 10 bases from J, the junction contained 10 bases not matched to a gene. CDR1 is MNHNY, CDR2 SVGAGI, per germline (reference sequence). CDR3 sequence reads: CASSPGTVVVAFF. Written as DNA, the CDR3 is TGTGCCAGCAGTCCCGGGACAGTGGTCGTAGCTTTCTTT.

The rearrangement joins TRBV10-3 to TRBJ2-1, with 9 positions matching TRBD1. In germline, CDR1 is ENHRY, CDR2 SYGVKD. V gave up 3 bases and J gave up 2 bases; unmatched junction bases: 2. The CDR3 extends over 15 amino acids. CDR3: CAISDRQGAYNEQFF. CDR3 DNA: TGTGCCATCAGTGATAGACAGGGGGCCTACAATGAGCAGTTCTTC.

J is TRBJ1-5 and V is TRBV7-2, with D uncertain. This CDR3 contains 14 residues. Germline lookup yields CDR1 SGHTA and CDR2 FQGNSA. Trimming took 1 base from V and 4 from J, leaving 8 bases between them. The CDR3 nucleotides are TGTGCCAGCAGCTTAGGGCTCAGAAATCAGCCCCAGCATTTT. Protein: CASSLGLRNQPQHF.

The V and J genes are TRBV19 and TRBJ1-5, with D unresolved. V was pared by 1 base and J by 3 bases, with 16 bases between. Looked up from germline, CDR1 is LNHDA and CDR2 is SQIVND (reference sequence). The CDR3 extends over 17 amino acids. Here the CDR3 reads CASSIVSGHQINQPQHF. The CDR3 nucleotides read TGTGCCAGTAGTATAGTGAGCGGCCACCAAATCAATCAGCCCCAGCATTTT.

The chain recombines TRBV7-3 with TRBJ2-3, with D possibly TRBD2 on 6 matching bases. Trimming removed 6 bases from V and 1 base from J, with 14 bases in between. Germline-derived CDR1 and CDR2 are SGHTA and FQGTGA. The CDR3 sequence is 15 residues long. The CDR3 protein is CASRYGPSGTDTQYF. In nucleotides, the CDR3 is TGTGCCAGCAGGTACGGGCCTAGCGGCACAGATACGCAGTATTTT.

DNA for the CDR3: TGTGCCAGCAGTTCCCACACAAGAAACACCATATATTTT. Residues: CASSSHTRNTIYF. This chain uses TRBV27 with TRBJ1-3; no definite D call. The CDR3 has 13 residues. Germline V gene data show CDR1 as MNHEY and CDR2 as SMNVEV (reference sequence). Trimming left V 4 bases short and J 5 bases short, with 9 bases between.

This sequence joins TRBV7-9 and TRBJ2-3, with D possibly TRBD2 on 6 matching bases. Between the trimmed V and J ends, which lost 5 bases and 5 bases, there was a span of 14 bases. Germline CDR1 reads SEHNR; CDR2 reads FQNEAQ (reference sequence). This CDR3 has 14 amino acids. Here the CDR3 reads CASSGIWGEDTQYF. The CDR3 DNA follows: TGTGCCAGCAGCGGGATTTGGGGGGAAGATACGCAGTATTTT.

The rearrangement uses TRBV7-8 and TRBJ2-7; TRBD2 matches 11 bases. V gave up 2 bases and J gave up 9 bases; unmatched junction bases: 6. The germline gives CDR1 SGHVS, CDR2 FQNEAQ. This CDR3 is 14 amino acids long. CDR3 sequence: CASSLSGTSGTQYF. In DNA, the CDR3 is TGTGCCAGCAGCTTATCCGGGACTAGCGGAACGCAGTACTTC.

V is TRBV5-4 and J is TRBJ1-1, with TRBD1 matching 8 bases. This CDR3 comprises 14 residues. J gave up 5 bases and V 4 bases, and 7 bases lay outside the gene matches. Germline CDR1 is SGHNT and CDR2 is YYREEE (reference sequence). The CDR3 here is CASSPPDRGTEAFF. The DNA for the CDR3 is TGTGCCAGCAGCCCGCCTGACAGGGGAACTGAAGCTTTCTTT.

The J gene is TRBJ2-7, the V gene TRBV6-6; D is tentatively TRBD1 or TRBD2 (8 bases each). The CDR3 length is 15 residues. V was cut by 5 bases and J by 4 bases, with 18 bases left in between. Per germline, CDR1 MNHNY and CDR2 SVGAGI (reference sequence). The CDR3 is CASSQTGAGGYEQYF. CDR3 sequence (DNA): TGTGCCAGCAGTCAGACAGGGGCGGGAGGTTACGAGCAGTACTTC.

The chain couples TRBV5-1 to TRBJ2-7; D unresolved. V lost 4 bases and J lost 0, with 11 bases in between. There are 14 residues in the CDR3. CDR1 SGHRS and CDR2 YFSETQ come from the germline V gene. This chain's CDR3 is CASSNSVSSYEQYF. The CDR3 DNA follows: TGCGCCAGCAGCAATAGTGTAAGCTCCTACGAGCAGTACTTC.

The chain recombines TRBV30 with TRBJ1-2; possibly TRBD1 for D (5 bases). This CDR3 contains 13 residues. Trimming left V 3 bases short and J 8 bases short, with 16 bases between. Germline CDR1 and CDR2: GTSNPN and SVGIG (reference sequence). The CDR3 coding sequence is TGTGCCTGGAGCCTTGACAGCTTCGTCGGCTACACCTTC. This sequence encodes CAWSLDSFVGYTF.

The rearrangement links TRBV7-2 to TRBJ2-1; 10 nucleotides align to TRBD2. The CDR3 runs 16 residues. V lost 4 bases, J lost 5 bases, and 8 bases stayed unmatched. CDR1 and CDR2 (germline): SGHTA, FQGNSA. The CDR3 is CASSSQSGGDNNEQFF. The CDR3 DNA sequence: TGTGCCAGCAGCTCCCAGAGCGGGGGGGACAACAATGAGCAGTTCTTC.

The chain uses TRBV6-5 and TRBJ1-2; D perhaps matches TRBD1 (6 bases). Germline V gives CDR1 MNHEY, CDR2 SVGAGI. Trimming removed 2 bases at V and 3 bases at J, with 13 bases between. CDR3 size: 15 residues. CDR3 protein: CASSYNGPGDYGYTF. CDR3 nucleotide sequence: TGTGCCAGCAGTTACAACGGGCCAGGGGACTATGGCTACACCTTC.